The 5 T cell receptor beta chains listed next were all sequenced from one sample in a study of CD8 T cells in ankylosing spondylitis. In TCRdb, the 5' RACE reads were re-called with MiXCR into one record per CDR3 protein. The sample holds a few hundred thousand distinct CDR3 sequences, approximately 22% seen once. The sequenced sample was blood, either unsorted or a sorted T cell fraction (not recorded which). These receptors were obtained from a male donor with ankylosing spondylitis or in good health (not recorded which).

This clonotype was seen more than once but under ten times. The rearrangement uses TRBV11-2 and TRBJ1-1; a possible D gene is TRBD1 (5 bases). The CDR3 is made up of 13 amino acids. The germline V gene encodes CDR1 SGHAT and CDR2 FQNNGV. Trimming took 4 bases from V and 3 from J, leaving 9 bases between them. CDR3 in DNA: TGTGCCAGCAGCTCGTGGGGGGACACTGAAGCTTTCTTT. Translation: CASSSWGDTEAFF.

This clonotype has more than one count but fewer than ten. The V and J genes are TRBV4-1 and TRBJ2-7; D is unclear. The CDR3 length is 13 residues. Trimming took 3 bases from V and 4 from J, leaving 10 bases between them. In germline, CDR1 is MGHRA, CDR2 YSYEKL. In DNA form, the CDR3 reads TGCGCCAGCAGCCACCCCGGACGGTACGAGCAGTACTTC. Residues: CASSHPGRYEQYF.

V usage is TRBV4-1 and J usage is TRBJ2-1; 8 bases line up with TRBD1. The germline V gene has CDR1 MGHRA and CDR2 YSYEKL. V trimming: 3 bases; J trimming: 0 bases; junction bases outside the gene matches: 4. The CDR3 covers 16 residues. CDR3 coding DNA: TGCGCCAGCAGCCAGTCGGACAGGGTCTCCTACAATGAGCAGTTCTTC. Protein: CASSQSDRVSYNEQFF.

This clonotype was counted between two and nine times. The chain couples TRBV20-1 to TRBJ1-1; D is unresolved. In germline, CDR1 is DFQATT, CDR2 SNEGSKA (reference sequence). The CDR3 has 13 amino acids. CDR3 sequence (DNA): TGCAGCACGAATAGCGGGGAATCTGCTGAAGCTTTCTTT. Translated: CSTNSGESAEAFF.

V gene TRBV7-2 combines with J gene TRBJ2-2; 12 bases match TRBD1. The CDR3 runs to 17 residues. Germline CDR1 and CDR2: SGHTA and FQGNSA. V shed 1 base and J 7 bases; nucleotides not matched to a gene: 7. The CDR3 loop is CASSLVAGQGAFGELFF. The CDR3 DNA is TGTGCCAGCAGCTTAGTCGCGGGACAGGGGGCGTTCGGGGAGCTGTTTTTT.